The next 5 T cell receptor beta chains were all read from a single sample in a study of blood T cell repertoires in COVID-19. Clones were read by immunoSEQ multiplex PCR, and TCRdb kept only the in-frame ones, dropping some. The sample includes around 200,000 clones, 80% to 90% seen only once; the top ten take around 9.9%. Sequenced sample: peripheral blood. These TCRs come from a human donor with active or convalescent COVID-19. The donor label of this sample is uncertain.

This chain joins TRBV7-8 and TRBJ2-4; D remains unclear. CDR3 length: 16 residues. Germline V CDR1 and CDR2: SGHVS, FQNEAQ. V dropped 4 bases and J dropped 4 bases, with 17 bases sitting between them. CDR3 sequence reads: CASSSFSYTTKNIQYF. CDR3 nucleotides: TGTGCCAGCAGCTCTTTCTCTTATACGACTAAAAACATTCAGTACTTC. The full variable domain, with the rest looked up from reference TRBV7-8 and TRBJ2-4, is GAGVSQSPRYKVAKRGQDVALRCDPISGHVSLFWYQQALGQGPEFLTYFQNEAQLDKSGLPSDRFFAERPEGSVSTLKIQRTQQEDSAVYLCASSSFSYTTKNIQYFGAGTRLSVL.

The rearrangement uses TRBV7-9 and TRBJ2-3, with 8 positions matching TRBD1. This CDR3 has 17 residues. J gave up 5 bases and V 5 bases, and 15 bases lay outside the gene matches. Germline V gene data show CDR1 as SEHNR and CDR2 as FQNEAQ (reference sequence). This CDR3 reads CASSLRFGRGRGDTQYF. CDR3 in DNA: TGTGCCAGCAGCCTACGCTTTGGCAGGGGGCGTGGAGATACGCAGTATTTT.

This clone has just one count. This sequence joins TRBV2 and TRBJ2-7, with 8 bases matching TRBD1. This CDR3 contains 19 residues. Germline assignment: CDR1 SNHLY and CDR2 FYNNEI. Trimming cost V 2 bases and J 0 bases; bases outside gene matches: 15. The CDR3 is CASSEPEQGVIESSYEQYF. The CDR3 bases are TGTGCCAGCAGTGAACCGGAACAGGGGGTTATCGAAAGCTCCTACGAGCAGTACTTC.

The gene calls are TRBV9 and TRBJ2-2; 10 bases are a match to TRBD2. V trimming: 4 bases; J trimming: 0 bases; junction bases outside the gene matches: 6. The CDR3 sequence is 17 residues long. Germline CDR1 reads SGDLS; CDR2 reads YYNGEE. The CDR3 coding sequence is TGTGCCAGCAGCACCAAAACTAGCGGGACGAACACCGGGGAGCTGTTTTTT. Translated: CASSTKTSGTNTGELFF.

The V call is TRBV2, the J call TRBJ2-3; D possibly corresponds to TRBD2 (5 bases). Looked up from germline, CDR1 is SNHLY and CDR2 is FYNNEI. The CDR3 consists of 15 residues. Trimming took 6 bases from V and 2 from J, leaving 15 bases between them. The CDR3 nucleotides read TGTGCCAGCAGGGCGGGTTCGGTAGACACAGATACGCAGTATTTT. Its protein is CASRAGSVDTDTQYF.